The 23 T cell receptor beta chains listed next were all sequenced from one sample in a study of CD4 and CD8 cells across lung adenocarcinoma regions. From the PCR reads, TCRdb called clonotypes with MiXCR, one entry per CDR3 protein. Of some 22,000 distinct CDR3 sequences in the sample, under 65% were seen once. Sequenced material: CD4+ T cells from the center of a lung tumor. These receptors were taken from a male donor with lung adenocarcinoma. The CD4 and CD8 labels of this study may be unreliable.

This clonotype has at least ten counts. The V call is TRBV11-3, the J call TRBJ2-7; D call uncertain. The CDR3 covers 14 residues. The germline V gene has CDR1 SGHNT and CDR2 YENEEA. Trimming removed 5 bases from V and 0 bases from J, with 11 bases in between. CDR3 loop: CASSRGLSSYEQYF. CDR3 sequence (DNA): TGTGCCAGCAGCCGCGGATTAAGCTCCTACGAGCAGTACTTC.

This clonotype occurred many times. This sequence joins TRBV6-2 or TRBV6-3 and TRBJ2-5; D possibly corresponds to TRBD2 (6 bases). V gave up 0 bases and J gave up 5 bases, with 22 bases separating them. CDR1 MNHEY and CDR2 SVGEGT come from the germline V gene. There are 18 residues in the CDR3. The DNA for the CDR3 is TGTGCCAGCAGTTACTCGGGTCCGGGACTCCTCTCGGGGGAGACCCAGTACTTC. As protein: CASSYSGPGLLSGETQYF.

For this clonotype: Its ends do not fully match the called genes, so a read error is possible. This chain links TRBV27 with TRBJ2-3; the D call may be TRBD1 or TRBD2 (6 bases each). The CDR3 is 15 amino acids. CDR1 and CDR2 (germline): MNHEY, SMNVEV (reference sequence). DNA of the CDR3: TGTGCCGGGGGGCCCGGGGGCGCCGACCCAGAGACCCAGTATTTC. This translates into CAGGPGGADPETQYF.

This rearrangement joins TRBV6-8 to TRBJ2-2; no reliable D call. CDR1 MNHGY and CDR2 SAAAGT come from the germline V gene. The CDR3 loop spans 18 amino acids. Between the trimmed V and J ends, which lost 0 bases and 13 bases, there was a span of 27 bases. CDR3 nucleotides: TGTGCCAGCAGTTACTCGCGTTGGTCTTACGTAAACACCGAGACGCTGTTTTTT. Protein product: CASSYSRWSYVNTETLFF.

CDR3 nucleotides: TGTGCCAGCAGCCAAGAGAGGGGCACCGGGGAGCTGTTTTTT. Protein: CASSQERGTGELFF. This chain connects TRBV3-1 to TRBJ2-2, with D perhaps TRBD1 or TRBD2 (5 bases each). V lost 0 bases, J lost 4 bases, and 6 bases lay in between. Germline V gene lookup returns CDR1 LGHDT and CDR2 YNNKEL (reference sequence). The CDR3 loop spans 14 amino acids.

The V gene is TRBV5-1, the J gene TRBJ1-2; no firm D call. Germline V gene data show CDR1 as SGHRS and CDR2 as YFSETQ. This CDR3 is built from 13 residues. Trimming stripped 4 bases from V and 4 bases from J, with 11 bases between. CDR3 sequence reads: CASSETAIYGYTF. CDR3 sequence (DNA): TGCGCCAGCAGCGAAACAGCGATCTATGGCTACACCTTC.

This clonotype showed up many times. The V and J genes are TRBV11-2 and TRBJ2-1; D perhaps matches TRBD2 (7 bases). The J call is uncertain, as TRBJ2-7 better fits the DNA end. Germline assignment: CDR1 SGHAT and CDR2 FQNNGV. The CDR3 is 14 amino acids. The CDR3 is CASSSRGGTYEQYF. The CDR3 region has the DNA TGTGCCAGCAGTTCTAGGGGGGGCACATACGAGCAGTACTTC.

This clonotype was seen many times. The J gene is TRBJ2-3, the V gene TRBV7-2; TRBD2 aligns across 7 bases. The CDR3 covers 15 residues. In germline, CDR1 is SGHTA, CDR2 FQGNSA. V shed 10 bases, J shed 6 bases, and the junction held 16 bases outside the gene matches. CDR3: CAIKPGLTIGDTQYF. DNA for the CDR3: TGTGCCATAAAACCGGGACTAACTATCGGGGATACGCAGTATTTT.

The V and J genes are TRBV28 and TRBJ1-5; 7 bases fit TRBD1. The V and J ends lost 6 bases and 5 bases, in that order; junction bases with no gene match: 19. Germline-derived CDR1 and CDR2 are MDHEN and SYDVKM. This CDR3 contains 18 residues. CDR3 protein: CASRPFSAGGDMDQPQHF. The CDR3 nucleotides read TGTGCCAGCAGACCCTTTTCCGCAGGGGGGGACATGGATCAGCCCCAGCATTTT.

The V gene is TRBV7-2, the J gene TRBJ1-2; D is possibly TRBD1 (5 bases). CDR1 SGHTA and CDR2 FQGNSA come from the germline V gene. The V end was cut by 4 bases, the J end by 0 bases, with 33 bases between. CDR3 length equals 22 residues. The CDR3 loop reads CASSYHPGRRTKATWANYGYTF. The CDR3 coding sequence is TGTGCCAGCAGCTACCACCCGGGACGCAGGACTAAAGCGACCTGGGCTAACTATGGCTACACCTTC.

The chain is built from TRBV6-1 and TRBJ2-7; tentative D call: TRBD2 (7 bases). V lost 2 bases to trimming and J lost 10 bases, with 33 bases between them. The CDR3 is made up of 19 amino acids. Germline loops: CDR1 MNHNS, CDR2 SASEGT. The CDR3 region has the DNA TGTGCCAGCAGTGAATTCGGGGGGCTGTGGAGCTGTGACCAAAAGATCCAGTACTTC. As protein: CASSEFGGLWSCDQKIQYF.

On this clonotype: At one end, the junction sequence differs from germline, possibly due to a read error. The rearrangement uses TRBV10-2 and TRBJ2-3; a weak D match, TRBD1 (5 bases). Germline lookup yields CDR1 WSHSY and CDR2 SAAADI. This CDR3 has 11 residues. In DNA, the CDR3 is TGCGGGGGCAGTGACCACGATACGCAGTACTTT. Translated: CGGSDHDTQYF.

The chain recombines TRBV6-2 or TRBV6-3 with TRBJ2-1; D uncertain. Germline assignment: CDR1 MNHEY and CDR2 SVGEGT. The ends were cut back, 5 bases at V and 0 bases at J, with 11 bases in the middle. The CDR3 is 15 amino acids. The CDR3 nucleotides are TGTGCCAGCAGTGGCATTTTGAGCTCCTACAATGAGCAGTTCTTC. Translation gives CASSGILSSYNEQFF.

In this sample, this clonotype turned up a few times. The V call is TRBV7-6, the J call TRBJ1-1; no clear D gene. There are 13 residues in the CDR3. The germline V gene has CDR1 SGHVS and CDR2 FNYEAQ. The V end was cut by 1 base, the J end by 7 bases, with 10 bases between. CDR3 region: CASSLGPIGEAFF. The CDR3 nucleotides are TGTGCCAGCAGCTTAGGACCCATAGGTGAAGCTTTCTTT.

For the CDR3, the DNA is TGTGGCGCCAGTGTCGGGGCCCGCGGGCAAGAGACCCAGTACTTC. Translation gives CGASVGARGQETQYF. This chain uses TRBV6-1 with TRBJ2-4; the D gene could be TRBD1 or TRBD2 (5 bases each). The end of the DNA aligns better with TRBJ2-5, so the J call may be wrong. The CDR3 contains 15 residues. Germline V gene sequence: CDR1 MNHNS, CDR2 SASEGT.

This clonotype was seen ten or more times. Written as DNA, the CDR3 is TGTGCCAGCAGCTTAGACGGACAGGGTGTATATGGCTACACCTTC. Protein sequence: CASSLDGQGVYGYTF. The chain combines TRBV7-2 with TRBJ1-2; 8 positions match TRBD1. Losses at the gene ends were 1 base for V and 5 bases for J; bases not matched to a gene: 6. In germline, CDR1 is SGHTA, CDR2 FQGNSA. The CDR3 contains 15 residues.

The chain joins TRBV5-1 to TRBJ1-2; D remains unclear. There are 13 residues in the CDR3. Deletions cut 2 bases from V and 0 bases from J, with 5 bases between. CDR1 and CDR2 (germline): SGHRS, YFSETQ. The CDR3 nucleotides are TGCGCCAGCAGCTTAACAGCTAACTATGGCTACACCTTC. It codes for CASSLTANYGYTF.

This clonotype was picked up a small number of times. J is TRBJ2-7 and V is TRBV20-1, with D hard to call. The V end was cut by 1 base, the J end by 0 bases, with 10 bases between. The CDR3 consists of 14 residues. The germline CDR1 and CDR2 sequences are DFQATT and SNEGSKA (reference sequence). For the CDR3, the DNA is TGCAGTGCTAGAGGAGGCGGAAACTCCTACGAGCAGTACTTC. It encodes CSARGGGNSYEQYF.

The V call is TRBV6-1, the J call TRBJ2-7; 9 bases align to TRBD1. Trimming removed 3 bases from V and 0 bases from J; junction bases left unmatched: 3. Germline loops: CDR1 MNHNS, CDR2 SASEGT. CDR3 length: 15 residues. CDR3 nucleotides: TGTGCCAGCAGTGAGGGACAGGGAAGCTCCTACGAGCAGTACTTC. It codes for CASSEGQGSSYEQYF.

The chain employs TRBV5-1 and TRBJ1-1; 7 bases match TRBD1. The trim removed 6 bases at V and 3 bases at J, leaving 8 bases unmatched. The germline CDR1 and CDR2 sequences are SGHRS and YFSETQ. This CDR3 has 14 residues. The CDR3 region is CASMQGGEDTEAFF. The CDR3 region has the DNA TGCGCCAGCATGCAGGGGGGCGAGGACACTGAAGCTTTCTTT.

The table lists this clonotype with many counts. This chain connects TRBV25-1 to TRBJ2-2; 10 bases line up with TRBD1. Germline V gene data show CDR1 as MGHDK and CDR2 as SYGVNS. The V gene end was trimmed by 3 bases and the J gene end by 6 bases; junction bases not matched to a gene: 7. This CDR3 region has 16 residues. CDR3 nucleotides: TGTGCCAGCAGTGATCCCGGGACAGGGGAATCCGGGGAGCTGTTTTTT. It codes for CASSDPGTGESGELFF. Full variable domain (outside the CDR3, taken from reference TRBV25-1 and TRBJ2-2): EADIYQTPRYLVIGTGKKITLECSQTMGHDKMYWYQQDPGMELHLIHYSYGVNSTEKGDLSSESTVSRIRTEHFPLTLESARPSHTSQYLCASSDPGTGESGELFFGEGSRLTVL.

J is TRBJ2-1 and V is TRBV30; 11 positions agree with TRBD2. The last part of the DNA fits TRBJ2-5 better; the J call may be wrong. Germline CDR1 GTSNPN, CDR2 SVGIG (reference sequence). The CDR3 length is 14 residues. The DNA for the CDR3 is TGTGCCTGGATCCCCCTAGGGACTAGCGGCGCCCAGTACTTC. It encodes CAWIPLGTSGAQYF.

The rearrangement joins TRBV15 to TRBJ2-1; 7 bases are a match to TRBD2. The CDR3 contains 12 residues. Germline assignment: CDR1 LNHNV and CDR2 YYDKDF (reference sequence). J lost 7 bases, V lost 4 bases, and 1 base had no gene match. In DNA form, the CDR3 reads TGTGCCACCAGCAAACTAGCGAATGAGCAGTTCTTC. Translation: CATSKLANEQFF.